What follows is one T cell receptor beta chain and its context. The antigen remains unidentified. The data belong to a study of T cell clonotyping in hematopoietic cell transplantation. Study-wide findings and caveats: Recipient TCR diversity dropped after transplant; expanded clonotypes rose from day 30 to 180. At the given depth, recipient repertoires were over 95% de novo clonotypes. Without cell sorting, CD4 versus CD8 contributions remain unresolved.

Samples: about 28 days before transplant, then days 30, 100 and 180 after. Profiling relied on immunoSEQ multiplex PCR, and the TCRdb table lists in-frame clones only, not all of them. The sample records roughly 5,300 clones, just over 75% being singletons. CDR3 size: 13 residues. Trimming removed 2 bases at V and 2 bases at J, with 7 bases between. Germline V gene data show CDR1 as SGDLS and CDR2 as YYNGEE. The chain joins TRBV9 to TRBJ1-2; D uncertain. The origin of this receptor is a male patient aged 60-70 years who had an allogeneic stem cell transplant, so T cells may come from the graft donor. Some clones in this sample may be carry-over from other donors' samples. The sequences come from peripheral blood mononuclear cells, collected 100 days after allogeneic stem cell transplant. DNA of the CDR3: TGTGCCAGCAGCGTGACCGAGAACTATGGCTACACCTTC. Encoded protein: CASSVTENYGYTF.